This entry lists 25 T cell receptor beta chains sequenced from one sample in a study of CD8 T cells in Susac syndrome. Random hexamers were used to reverse transcribe an amount of roughly 0.5 to 1 ug RNA. TCRdb reprocessed the immunoSEQ multiplex PCR reads with MiXCR, giving one entry per CDR3 protein. The profile covers 140,000 to 150,000 distinct CDR3 sequences, with approximately 95% appearing a single time and over 0.07% taken by the ten largest. The sample taken for sequencing was CD4+ T cells from PBMCs. These receptors came from a human donor in good health.

The chain joins TRBV5-4 to TRBJ2-7, with D perhaps matching TRBD2 (6 bases). Between the trimmed V and J ends, which lost 4 bases and 2 bases, there was a span of 16 bases. CDR1 SGHNT and CDR2 YYREEE come from the germline V gene (reference sequence). The CDR3 is made up of 15 amino acids. Here the CDR3 DNA reads TGTGCCAGCAGCCCCTTTTTGGGGGGAACCTACGAGCAGTACTTC. Amino acid sequence: CASSPFLGGTYEQYF.

The chain has TRBV12-3 or TRBV12-4 and TRBJ2-7, with 8 bases identical to TRBD2. J gave up 3 bases and V 5 bases, and 3 bases lay outside the gene matches. This CDR3 has 13 amino acids. The CDR3 region is CASSMGLVYEQYF. For the CDR3, the DNA is TGTGCCAGCAGTATGGGACTAGTCTACGAGCAGTACTTC.

The J gene is TRBJ2-3, the V gene TRBV29-1; 7 positions agree with TRBD2. This CDR3 is built from 15 residues. Germline CDR1 is SQVTM and CDR2 is ANQGSEA. J lost 2 bases, V lost 2 bases, and 7 bases had no gene match. This CDR3 reads CSVEIPSGFTDTQYF. DNA of the CDR3: TGCAGCGTTGAAATCCCTAGCGGTTTCACAGATACGCAGTATTTT.

CDR3 coding DNA: TGTGCCAGCAGTTCACAAACAGGGGATGAGCAGTACTTC. Amino acid sequence: CASSSQTGDEQYF. The rearrangement links TRBV28 to TRBJ2-7, with TRBD1 identical over 7 bases. This CDR3 region has 13 residues. Germline V gene lookup returns CDR1 MDHEN and CDR2 SYDVKM. With 4 bases clipped from V and 7 bases from J, the junction kept 7 bases outside the gene matches.

This chain's CDR3 is CASSFGLAGSYEQYF. The DNA for the CDR3 is TGTGCCAGCAGTTTCGGGCTAGCGGGATCCTACGAGCAGTACTTC. The chain combines TRBV28 with TRBJ2-7, with 9 bases lining up with TRBD2. In germline, CDR1 is MDHEN, CDR2 SYDVKM. With V trimmed by 3 bases and J by 1 base, 4 bases remained unmatched. This CDR3 has 15 residues.

CDR3 protein: CASSSFRVGGEKLFF. The CDR3 region has the DNA TGTGCCAGCAGCTCGTTCAGGGTAGGAGGGGAAAAACTGTTTTTT. The chain couples TRBV7-9 to TRBJ1-4, with D maybe TRBD1 (5 bases). CDR1 is SEHNR, CDR2 FQNEAQ, per germline (reference sequence). Trimming pared 4 bases from V and 8 bases from J, leaving 17 bases between. CDR3 length: 15 amino acids.

This chain connects TRBV2 to TRBJ2-1; the D call may be TRBD1 or TRBD2 (5 bases each). The CDR3 length is 15 residues. From germline, CDR1 is SNHLY and CDR2 FYNNEI. V dropped 8 bases and J dropped 0 bases, with 14 bases sitting between them. The CDR3 protein is CASFAGTFSYNEQFF. Written as DNA, the CDR3 is TGTGCCAGCTTTGCCGGGACCTTCTCCTACAATGAGCAGTTCTTC.

The V and J genes are TRBV20-1 and TRBJ2-5; tentatively, D is TRBD1 or TRBD2 (6 bases each). Trimming removed 6 bases at V and 7 bases at J, with 24 bases between. This CDR3 region has 15 residues. CDR1 DFQATT and CDR2 SNEGSKA come from the germline V gene (reference sequence). DNA for the CDR3: TGCAGTGCCCCTGACCCAGCCGGGGGCATGGGGACCCAGTACTTC. As protein: CSAPDPAGGMGTQYF.

This clonotype has just one count. The chain employs TRBV12-3 or TRBV12-4 and TRBJ2-7; TRBD2 aligns across 7 bases. The J segment lost 3 bases and the V segment lost 3 bases, leaving 2 bases of the junction unmatched. CDR3 length: 13 residues. CDR3 bases: TGTGCCAGCAGTTTTCGCGGGGGCTACGAGCAGTACTTC. Translation gives CASSFRGGYEQYF.

The chain recombines TRBV4-1 with TRBJ2-3, with 9 bases aligning to TRBD1. The V segment lost 5 bases and the J segment 2 bases; nucleotides outside the gene matches: 17. Per the germline V gene, CDR1 is MGHRA and CDR2 is YSYEKL. This CDR3 region has 19 residues. The CDR3 here is CASSTGQGLLAPITDTQYF. The CDR3 bases are TGCGCCAGCAGCACGGGACAGGGCCTACTAGCGCCCATCACAGATACGCAGTATTTT.

The CDR3 reads CASSSHRDSEAFF. The CDR3 region has the DNA TGTGCCAGCAGCTCACACAGAGATTCTGAAGCTTTCTTT. This rearrangement joins TRBV7-3 to TRBJ1-1; D is unresolved. V was cut by 4 bases and J by 6 bases, with 12 bases left in between. The germline V gene has CDR1 SGHTA and CDR2 FQGTGA. The CDR3 totals 13 residues. Full variable domain (remainder filled in from reference TRBV7-3 and TRBJ1-1): GAGVSQTPSNKVTEKGKYVELRCDPISGHTALYWYRQSLGQGPEFLIYFQGTGAADDSGLPNDRFFAVRPEGSVSTLKIQRTERGDSAVYLCASSSHRDSEAFFGQGTRLTVV.

The chain combines TRBV28 with TRBJ1-2; D is ambiguous. This CDR3 has 10 amino acids. Germline assignment: CDR1 MDHEN and CDR2 SYDVKM. Trimming took 3 bases from V and 6 from J, leaving 2 bases between them. In DNA form, the CDR3 reads TGTGCCAGCAGTTTGAATGGCTACACCTTC. Translated: CASSLNGYTF.

This chain uses TRBV27 with TRBJ1-5; no clear D. The germline gives CDR1 MNHEY, CDR2 SMNVEV (reference sequence). Deletions cut 2 bases from V and 7 bases from J, with 9 bases between. The CDR3 spans 13 residues. The CDR3 nucleotides read TGTGCCAGCAGTTTAAGGGAATCCCAGCCCCAGCATTTT. This codes for CASSLRESQPQHF.

CDR3 in amino acids: CACQLTGELFF. The CDR3 coding sequence is TGTGCCTGTCAATTGACCGGGGAGCTGTTTTTT. This chain connects TRBV30 to TRBJ2-2; D unresolved. The CDR3 totals 11 residues. Per germline, CDR1 GTSNPN and CDR2 SVGIG (reference sequence). The V end was cut by 6 bases, the J end by 5 bases, with 7 bases between.

The rearrangement links TRBV5-1 to TRBJ2-1; the D is unclear. V was trimmed by 0 bases and J by 0 bases, leaving 10 bases between them. The CDR3 has 16 residues. Germline CDR1 reads SGHRS; CDR2 reads YFSETQ. The CDR3: CASSLDPSSSYNEQFF. For the CDR3, the DNA is TGCGCCAGCAGCTTGGACCCAAGTAGCTCCTACAATGAGCAGTTCTTC. The entire variable domain, with the rest obtained from reference TRBV5-1 and TRBJ2-1, is as follows: KAGVTQTPRYLIKTRGQQVTLSCSPISGHRSVSWYQQTPGQGLQFLFEYFSETQRNKGNFPGRFSGRQFSNSRSEMNVSTLELGDSALYLCASSLDPSSSYNEQFFGPGTRLTVL.

The chain links TRBV11-2 to TRBJ1-1; 8 bases map to TRBD1. Germline V gene lookup returns CDR1 SGHAT and CDR2 FQNNGV. The length of the CDR3 is 13 residues. V trimming: 4 bases; J trimming: 11 bases; junction bases outside the gene matches: 9. The CDR3 loop is CASSSATGGRAFF. Here the CDR3 DNA reads TGTGCCAGCAGCTCCGCAACAGGGGGGAGGGCTTTCTTT.

The chain uses TRBV6-1 and TRBJ2-7, with no clear D. V gave up 3 bases and J gave up 6 bases, with 9 bases separating them. The CDR3 spans 12 residues. Germline V CDR1 and CDR2: MNHNS, SASEGT. The CDR3 coding sequence is TGTGCCAGCAGTGAGGGTTTCAGCGAGCAGTACTTC. It specifies CASSEGFSEQYF.

In its sample, this clonotype was seen once. CDR3 loop: CASSLGRQGEETQYF. The CDR3 DNA sequence: TGTGCCAGCAGCCTAGGTCGACAGGGTGAAGAGACCCAGTACTTC. The V call is TRBV11-2, the J call TRBJ2-5; 7 bases map to TRBD1. Germline CDR1 is SGHAT and CDR2 is FQNNGV. This CDR3 spans 15 amino acids. Trimming removed 5 bases from V and 3 bases from J; junction bases left unmatched: 9.

The count of this clonotype is one. The V call is TRBV9, the J call TRBJ2-7; perhaps TRBD2 as D (5 bases). Germline V lookup: CDR1 SGDLS, CDR2 YYNGEE. V lost 1 base, J lost 3 bases, and 14 bases lay in between. This CDR3 comprises 15 residues. CDR3 region: CASSVLPEELYEQYF. The CDR3 DNA follows: TGTGCCAGCAGCGTACTGCCGGAGGAGCTCTACGAGCAGTACTTC.

This clonotype was observed a single time. The V and J genes are TRBV30 and TRBJ2-7; TRBD2 matches at 7 bases. The germline V gene encodes CDR1 GTSNPN and CDR2 SVGIG (reference sequence). There are 16 residues in the CDR3. V gave up 3 bases and J gave up 7 bases; unmatched junction bases: 18. The CDR3 DNA follows: TGTGCCTGGAGCGGGTCCGGGACGGGAGGTTCGAGGGAGCAGTACTTC. Protein sequence: CAWSGSGTGGSREQYF.

This chain connects TRBV7-6 to TRBJ2-7; D assignment may be TRBD1 or TRBD2 (5 bases each). The ends were cut back, 5 bases at V and 2 bases at J, with 10 bases in the middle. CDR1 and CDR2 from the germline V gene are SGHVS and FNYEAQ. The CDR3 covers 13 residues. In DNA form, the CDR3 reads TGTGCCAGCAGCCTAGGGGAGCCCTACGAGCAGTACTTC. Amino acids: CASSLGEPYEQYF.

The chain couples TRBV11-2 to TRBJ2-5; 7 nucleotides agree with TRBD2. Germline CDR1 and CDR2: SGHAT and FQNNGV. CDR3 size: 14 residues. The J segment lost 5 bases and the V segment lost 1 base, leaving 4 bases of the junction unmatched. CDR3 sequence: CASSLGSGRETQYF. The CDR3 region has the DNA TGTGCCAGCAGCTTAGGGTCCGGGAGGGAGACCCAGTACTTC.

The chain uses TRBV20-1 and TRBJ2-7, with a possible D match to TRBD2 (5 bases). V lost 1 base to trimming and J lost 7 bases, with 20 bases between them. This CDR3 comprises 15 residues. Germline-derived CDR1 and CDR2 are DFQATT and SNEGSKA (reference sequence). The DNA for the CDR3 is TGCAGTGCTAGAGGCCCGCTAGCAACACCGGGGGAGCAGTACTTC. It encodes CSARGPLATPGEQYF.

The sample holds one count of this clonotype. The chain uses TRBV25-1 and TRBJ2-1; TRBD2 matches at 9 bases. CDR1 and CDR2 from the germline V gene are MGHDK and SYGVNS. The CDR3 length is 14 residues. The junction had 5 bases not matched to a gene; V was cut back by 3 bases and J by 8 bases. Here the CDR3 DNA reads TGTGCCAGCAGTGAGAGCGGGAGGTCAGATGAGCAGTTCTTC. Its protein is CASSESGRSDEQFF.

The V and J genes are TRBV27 and TRBJ2-7; TRBD2 matches 9 bases. There are 15 residues in the CDR3. V trimming: 4 bases; J trimming: 0 bases; junction bases outside the gene matches: 4. CDR1 MNHEY and CDR2 SMNVEV come from the germline V gene (reference sequence). The CDR3 region has the DNA TGTGCCAGCAGTTGGACTAGCGCGAGCTCCTACGAGCAGTACTTC. Translation gives CASSWTSASSYEQYF.